A single sample is the source of the 23 T cell receptor beta chains below, sequenced in a study of PD-L1 blockade in urothelial cancer. Time point indicated: pretreatment peripheral blood. Sequencing used immunoSEQ multiplex PCR; TCRdb keeps in-frame clones, though not all of them. This sample carries around 130,000 clones, approximately 84% of them seen once, and the ten largest clones take 3.2%. Sequencing used PBMCs, obtained around atezolizumab (anti-PD-L1) treatment. These receptors came from a man aged 45-65 years with urothelial cancer.

This clone came up a few times. The chain is built from TRBV5-1 and TRBJ2-3, with D unresolved. The CDR3 is 15 amino acids. Germline CDR1 SGHRS, CDR2 YFSETQ. Trimming took off 0 bases at V and 2 bases at J, with 10 bases between the two ends. The CDR3 DNA is TGCGCCAGCAGCTTGGACACCCCAAACACAGATACGCAGTATTTT. This encodes CASSLDTPNTDTQYF.

This rearrangement joins TRBV19 to TRBJ1-2, with 9 nucleotides matching TRBD1. The V gene's germline CDR1 is LNHDA and CDR2 SQIVND (reference sequence). The CDR3 is made up of 13 amino acids. With V trimmed by 7 bases and J by 4 bases, 4 bases remained unmatched. As DNA, the CDR3 is TGTGCCAGTAACCAGGGACAGGGCTATGGCTACACCTTC. Protein: CASNQGQGYGYTF. Supplemented by reference TRBV19 and TRBJ1-2, the full variable domain reads DGGITQSPKYLFRKEGQNVTLSCEQNLNHDAMYWYRQDPGQGLRLIYYSQIVNDFQKGDIAEGYSVSREKKESFPLTVTSAQKNPTAFYLCASNQGQGYGYTFGSGTRLTVV.

The rearrangement uses TRBV11-2 and TRBJ2-7, with D perhaps matching TRBD1 (6 bases). CDR3 length: 15 amino acids. Trimming shortened V by 6 bases and J by 0 bases, and 15 bases separated the two germline ends. CDR1 and CDR2 (germline): SGHAT, FQNNGV. This chain's CDR3 is CASSLPPGASYEQYF. The CDR3 coding sequence is TGTGCCAGCAGTCTTCCCCCAGGGGCCTCCTACGAGCAGTACTTC.

CDR3 nucleotides: TGTGCCAGCAGCGTCGGGACAGGGGTTGAAAAACTGTTTTTT. Translation gives CASSVGTGVEKLFF. This sequence joins TRBV5-4 and TRBJ1-4, with 10 bases that match TRBD1. The germline V gene has CDR1 SGHNT and CDR2 YYREEE (reference sequence). This CDR3 is 14 amino acids long. V dropped 4 bases and J dropped 7; count of bases not matched to a gene: 4.

The V and J genes are TRBV7-8 and TRBJ2-1, with TRBD1 matching over 7 bases. Germline loops: CDR1 SGHVS, CDR2 FQNEAQ. With 1 base clipped from V and 6 bases from J, the junction kept 6 bases outside the gene matches. This CDR3 has 15 amino acids. CDR3 DNA: TGTGCCAGCAGCTTAGGTGGGGGACAGTTCAATGAGCAGTTCTTC. Its translation is CASSLGGGQFNEQFF.

V is TRBV30 and J is TRBJ1-3; 7 bases are a match to TRBD1. Unmatched junction bases numbered 8, after V lost 2 bases and J lost 4 bases. CDR3 size: 15 residues. Germline V CDR1 and CDR2: GTSNPN, SVGIG (reference sequence). CDR3 bases: TGTGCCTGGAGTCTTACAGGGGCCTTGGGAAACACCATATATTTT. Its translation is CAWSLTGALGNTIYF.

The J gene is TRBJ2-1, the V gene TRBV7-9, with 8 positions matching TRBD1. The germline CDR1 and CDR2 sequences are SEHNR and FQNEAQ (reference sequence). The CDR3 consists of 16 residues. V shed 5 bases and J 3 bases; nucleotides not matched to a gene: 9. The CDR3 bases are TGTGCCAGCAGCCCAAAACAGGGGGTGAGCTACAATGAGCAGTTCTTC. It is translated as CASSPKQGVSYNEQFF.

The chain couples TRBV21-1 to TRBJ2-3; the D call TRBD1 from the table was never checked on the DNA. TRBV21-1 is labeled a pseudogene. There are 17 residues in the CDR3. CDR3 in amino acids: CASSKDADSTSTDTQYF. For the CDR3, the DNA is TGTGCCAGCAGCAAGGACGCAGACAGTACTAGCACAGATACGCAGTATTTT.

The chain combines TRBV28 with TRBJ1-3, with a weak D call TRBD1 (6 bases). V lost 8 bases and J lost 6, with 11 bases in between. This CDR3 contains 12 residues. Per germline, CDR1 MDHEN and CDR2 SYDVKM. CDR3 sequence reads: CASGRQANTIYF. The CDR3 DNA sequence: TGTGCCAGCGGCCGACAGGCAAACACCATATATTTT. Based on the CDR3 plus reference TRBV28 and TRBJ1-3, the full variable domain is DVKVTQSSRYLVKRTGEKVFLECVQDMDHENMFWYRQDPGLGLRLIYFSYDVKMKEKGDIPEGYSVSREKKERFSLILESASTNQTSMYLCASGRQANTIYFGEGSWLTVV.

This clone was observed a single time. The V call is TRBV25-1, the J call TRBJ2-1, with 10 bases matching TRBD2. This CDR3 contains 15 residues. CDR1 and CDR2 (germline): MGHDK, SYGVNS. Losses at the gene ends were 5 bases for V and 8 bases for J; bases not matched to a gene: 9. The CDR3 loop reads CASSSTGTSAYEQFF. The CDR3 DNA reads as TGTGCCAGCAGTAGTACCGGGACTAGCGCCTATGAGCAGTTCTTC.

The rearrangement uses TRBV28 and TRBJ2-7; maybe TRBD1 (6 bases). Trimming removed 6 bases from V and 4 bases from J, with 13 bases in between. Germline-derived CDR1 and CDR2 are MDHEN and SYDVKM. The CDR3 spans 13 residues. CDR3 nucleotides: TGTGCCAGCAGACTCGGACAGTTTTACGAGCAGTACTTC. It codes for CASRLGQFYEQYF.

The chain has TRBV30 and TRBJ1-2; D possibly corresponds to TRBD1 (6 bases). Germline CDR1 reads GTSNPN; CDR2 reads SVGIG (reference sequence). Trimming left V 5 bases short and J 2 bases short, with 9 bases between. CDR3 length: 12 residues. In DNA form, the CDR3 reads TGTGCCTGGTCACAGGGAAACTATGGCTACACCTTC. Amino acids: CAWSQGNYGYTF.

This chain uses TRBV21-1 with TRBJ2-3; the DNA was not compared with TRBD2, the D call given in the table. TRBV21-1 is shown as a pseudogene. CDR3 size: 14 residues. The DNA for the CDR3 is TGTGCCAGCAGCAAAGACGGGAGGAACGATACGCAGTATTTT. It codes for CASSKDGRNDTQYF.

This clone was picked up one time. The genes are TRBV5-1 and TRBJ1-6; 8 bases are a match to TRBD1. The V and J ends lost 5 bases and 5 bases, in that order; junction bases with no gene match: 6. From germline, CDR1 is SGHRS and CDR2 YFSETQ. This CDR3 region has 15 residues. The CDR3 here is CASRERTGHNSPLHF. CDR3 nucleotide sequence: TGCGCCAGCAGGGAACGGACAGGGCATAATTCACCCCTCCACTTT.

There are a few counts of this clone. The rearrangement links TRBV27 to TRBJ2-2, with TRBD2 matching over 8 bases. The CDR3 has 14 residues. From germline, CDR1 is MNHEY and CDR2 SMNVEV (reference sequence). Germline trimming cut 3 bases from V and 5 bases from J; bases unmatched to any gene: 2. The CDR3 region is CASSFTGGTGELFF. CDR3 coding DNA: TGTGCCAGCAGTTTTACGGGGGGGACCGGGGAGCTGTTTTTT.

CDR3 nucleotide sequence: TGTGCCAGCAGTACTCGTAGCGGCGTCACAGATACGCAGTATTTT. Its protein is CASSTRSGVTDTQYF. This chain links TRBV6-6 with TRBJ2-3; D perhaps matches TRBD2 (6 bases). Trimming pared 5 bases from V and 2 bases from J, leaving 14 bases between. The CDR3 is 15 amino acids. Germline CDR1 is MNHNY and CDR2 is SVGAGI (reference sequence).

The chain has TRBV15 and TRBJ2-3, with D possibly matching TRBD2 (5 bases). CDR1 is LNHNV, CDR2 YYDKDF, per germline (reference sequence). Trimming left V 3 bases short and J 4 bases short, with 17 bases between. The CDR3 is 16 amino acids. The CDR3 here is CATSSSVREVADTQYF. The CDR3 DNA follows: TGTGCCACCAGCAGTAGCGTAAGGGAAGTCGCAGATACGCAGTATTTT.

The chain links TRBV5-4 to TRBJ1-1; TRBD1 matches at 7 bases. This CDR3 comprises 15 residues. The ends lost 4 bases at V and 0 bases at J; junction bases unmatched: 6. Germline CDR1 SGHNT, CDR2 YYREEE (reference sequence). The CDR3 here is CASSRAGQLNTEAFF. CDR3 nucleotide sequence: TGTGCCAGCAGCAGGGCGGGACAGTTGAACACTGAAGCTTTCTTT.

This rearrangement joins TRBV27 to TRBJ1-1; 8 bases are shared with TRBD1. Germline V gene data show CDR1 as MNHEY and CDR2 as SMNVEV (reference sequence). The V gene end was trimmed by 8 bases and the J gene end by 10 bases; junction bases not matched to a gene: 9. CDR3 size: 12 residues. CDR3 loop: CASRTGGFGAFF. The CDR3 DNA follows: TGTGCCAGCCGCACAGGGGGTTTTGGAGCTTTCTTT.

The J gene is TRBJ2-2, the V gene TRBV4-1, with a tentative D call TRBD2 (5 bases). CDR1 and CDR2 (germline): MGHRA, YSYEKL. The V end was cut by 3 bases, the J end by 7 bases, with 15 bases between. The CDR3 is 15 amino acids. For the CDR3, the DNA is TGCGCCAGCAGCCACCCCTCCGCGGGTGGCGGGGAGCTGTTTTTT. Encoded protein: CASSHPSAGGGELFF.

This chain links TRBV7-9 with TRBJ2-2; D is unclear. The CDR3 loop spans 13 amino acids. The germline CDR1 and CDR2 sequences are SEHNR and FQNEAQ (reference sequence). Trimming took 7 bases from V and 3 from J, leaving 9 bases between them. The CDR3 nucleotides read TGTGCCAGCACCCGACGGGACACCGGGGAGCTGTTTTTT. Translated, it gives CASTRRDTGELFF.

The rearrangement links TRBV4-1 to TRBJ1-2, with 10 bases identical to TRBD1. This CDR3 contains 17 residues. Germline V gene data show CDR1 as MGHRA and CDR2 as YSYEKL. Trimming at V came to 9 bases and at J to 8 bases, leaving 21 bases not matched to a gene. The CDR3 spells CASKPGTGVLSVFGYTF. As DNA, the CDR3 is TGCGCCAGTAAACCCGGGACAGGGGTTCTGTCGGTCTTCGGCTACACCTTC.

The chain has TRBV4-2 and TRBJ2-3; 10 bases fit TRBD2. Germline loops: CDR1 LGHNA, CDR2 YNFKEQ. This CDR3 region has 16 residues. V trimming: 6 bases; J trimming: 2 bases; junction bases outside the gene matches: 8. The CDR3 spells CASREGTSGDTDTQYF. In DNA form, the CDR3 reads TGTGCCAGCAGGGAAGGAACTAGCGGGGACACAGATACGCAGTATTTT.